This T cell receptor (beta chain) was profiled in a study of regulatory T cells in long-lasting Graves disease. The authors built TCR beta libraries using iRepertoire HTBI primers and Arm-PCR of CDR3 regions. TCRdb passed the multiplex PCR reads through MiXCR, listing each CDR3 protein once. The sample yields about half a million distinct CDR3 sequences, approximately 12% seen once. Germline V gives CDR1 MNHEY, CDR2 SMNVEV (reference sequence). This CDR3 has 16 amino acids. The germline V and J ends were trimmed by 5 bases and 0 bases, with 14 bases remaining between them. Described time point: newly diagnosed GD, antithyroid drugs for less than 3 months. Scientists built the TCR library using RNA that was extracted from PBMCs. These data were likewise used in another study, on T cells in Graves' hyperthyroidism and ophthalmopathy.

The TCR sequence derives from a woman in her twenties or thirties with Graves disease. The sample consisted of peripheral blood mononuclear cells (PBMCs), taken at new diagnosis, from a patient treated with antithyroid drugs. The chain uses TRBV27 and TRBJ1-5, with D possibly matching TRBD1 (6 bases). CDR3 nucleotide sequence: TGTGCCAGCAGTCAAACCGGGGGCATTAGCAATCAGCCCCAGCATTTT. As protein: CASSQTGGISNQPQHF.